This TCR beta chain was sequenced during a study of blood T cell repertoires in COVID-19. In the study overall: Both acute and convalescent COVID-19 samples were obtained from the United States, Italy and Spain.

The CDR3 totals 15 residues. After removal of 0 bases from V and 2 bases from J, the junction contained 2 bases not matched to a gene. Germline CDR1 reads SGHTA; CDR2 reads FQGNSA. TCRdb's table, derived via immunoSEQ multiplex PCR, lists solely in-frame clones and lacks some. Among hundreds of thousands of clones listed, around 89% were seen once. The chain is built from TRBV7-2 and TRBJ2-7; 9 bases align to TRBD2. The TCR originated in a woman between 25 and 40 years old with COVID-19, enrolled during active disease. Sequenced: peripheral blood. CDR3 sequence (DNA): TGTGCCAGCAGCTTAGCTAGCGGGGGCCCCTACGAGCAGTACTTC. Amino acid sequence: CASSLASGGPYEQYF.